This record covers a single TCR beta chain. Its antigen is not identified. From the reads, TCRdb called clonotypes with MiXCR, one entry per CDR3 protein. Altogether hundreds of thousands of distinct CDR3 sequences are present, approximately 24% being singletons, with the ten largest covering under 8.5%. Between the trimmed V and J ends, which lost 1 base and 7 bases, there was a span of 14 bases. From germline, CDR1 is SEHNR and CDR2 FQNEAQ (reference sequence). CDR3 length: 14 amino acids. This sample is drawn from a study of T cell repertoires in cytomegalovirus infection. Study overall: An indication of both CMV infection and matching HLA type came from public TCR beta signatures.

Study observations and caveats: CMV-specific TCR beta clonotypes restricted by HLA-C were the ones dominating the ex vivo response. Individuals carrying CMV plus the relevant HLA were identified by cumulative frequency of public TCR beta families.

The rearrangement uses TRBV7-9 and TRBJ2-7; D remains unclear. The sequencing input was CD8+ T cells from PBMCs. The sequence came from a human donor in good health (CMV status not recorded). Some clones in this sample may be carry-over from other donors' samples. This chain's CDR3 is CASSLEGRTREQYF. In DNA form, the CDR3 reads TGTGCCAGCAGCTTAGAGGGCAGAACACGAGAGCAGTACTTC.